The present TCR beta chain was sequenced within a study of T cells in Graves' hyperthyroidism and ophthalmopathy (dated by TCRdb to the late 2010s). At the level of the whole study: Peripheral blood was sampled at the time of initial diagnosis, prior to any treatment. TCR V-J signatures able to tell the groups apart were searched for in a discovery cohort of approximately 95 patients, of whom over 40 had Graves' ophthalmopathy and 55 to 60 had stable Graves' hyperthyroidism. Prospective prediction of ophthalmopathy was tested in an independent validation cohort consisting of about 19 hyperthyroidism patients and 17 patients who later progressed to ophthalmopathy. The approximately 90 discovery patients were randomly split 7:3 into training and test sets. In addition, the study compared T-cell repertoires in thyroid tissue and in blood from 6 or 7 Graves' hyperthyroidism patients. Following sampling, methimazole starting at 30 mg daily was given to hyperthyroidism patients, and high-dose intravenous methylprednisolone was given to ophthalmopathy patients. The paper reports TCR Vbeta CDR3 sequencing of approximately 140 peripheral blood samples: over 40 ophthalmopathy, 70 to 85 hyperthyroidism and 17 progressor patients. The full study reports these points: In cross-validation, a model built on a 13 V-J signature told ophthalmopathy apart from stable hyperthyroidism with roughly 87% sensitivity and roughly 81% specificity, and in testing the same model reached 80%/75%. Most expanded thyroid clonotypes (frequency above 0.001) were also found in blood, which suggests that blood repertoires may mirror thyroid immune responses. Sample size was not statistically predetermined, and blinding of investigators to group allocation was not performed. In validation, the model predicted progression to ophthalmopathy with roughly 66% sensitivity and 72% to 75% specificity, a median of 6.5 months before onset.

V has 3 bases trimmed and J has 3 bases trimmed; junction bases matching no gene number 7. The germline V gene gives CDR1 as SGHTA and CDR2 as FQGTGA. Taken from cysteine to phenylalanine, the CDR3 has 16 residues. Left in the record is the CDR3 DNA by itself, 48 bases read in frame from the first base. Graves' hyperthyroidism was defined as stable when no progression to ophthalmopathy occurred over 18 months of follow-up. Hyperthyroidism patients were newly diagnosed, with disease duration under 2 months, and aged 18 to 65 years. Patients with uncontrolled infections, other autoimmune diseases, pregnancy or lactation were excluded. Diagnoses relied on clinical symptoms, serum thyroxine and TRAb, thyroid ultrasound and orbital computed tomography. Ficoll-Paque density gradient centrifugation was used to isolate PBMCs from under 11 ml of fresh peripheral blood. Total RNA was extracted using Trizol reagent, and RNA quality was assessed on an Agilent 2100 Bioanalyzer.

TCR beta CDR3 regions were amplified from RNA transcripts. The first round of RT-PCR for the TCR CDR3 was performed with the HTBI primer set and the Qiagen OneStep RT-PCR kit. Libraries were constructed in a second round of multiplex PCR, after which size selection and purification were carried out. Paired-end sequencing of the libraries was performed with 100 bp reads on an Illumina HiSeq2000. Regarding the original processing steps: SOAPnuke was used to process the raw data, throwing out any read that contained adapters or uncalled bases, had a mean Phred below 15, or lacked an exact constant-primer or identifier match. COPE v1.2.5 was used to merge the high-quality paired reads, and each unique nucleotide sequence was defined as a clonotype. MiTCR v1.1 was used to align clonotypes to the IMGT TRBV, TRBD and TRBJ reference segments. The analysis was restricted to V-J combinations with a frequency above 0.0001, which together covered over 99% of the repertoires. The TCS score was defined as F50 (clonal expansion) divided by E x V (chaos), with BLOSUM62-based TCRdist calculated between CDR3 peptides within each V-J. Welch's t-statistics and random forest reduced roughly 540 V-J features to around 14, which were used in a naive Bayes classifier (R e1071). Using fastp at Q25 and MiXCR, TCRdb reprocessed the public reads and kept productive beta chains. Rows matching on CDR3 protein sequence are summarized as one entry with the most common DNA and genes. The V and J calls and clone size are TCRdb's, not the authors'. Here the sample has 540,000 or so distinct CDR3 sequences; 15% to 19% occur a single time. The top ten clones comprise roughly 7.3% of the sample.

This clonotype was picked up many times. Its antigen has not been determined. The sample holds no much larger clone one base away, and base qualities are not on file. The sequence derives from a woman aged 30 to 39 with Graves' hyperthyroidism. The chain couples TRBV7-3 to TRBJ2-3, with 9 bases matching TRBD2. The sequenced sample was blood. Here the CDR3 is given as CASSFGGRDITDTQYF. The DNA reads as follows: TGTGCCAGCAGCTTTGGCGGGAGGGATATTACAGATACGCAGTATTTT.